This entry concerns a single TCR beta chain. As yet, its antigen is unknown. This sample is drawn from a study of cytomegalovirus exposure and HLA in healthy donors. Overall study results and limits: Later analysis showed TCR association rates varying by HLA locus, highest for DRB1 and lowest for HLA-C. Most TCR sequences were seen very rarely across donors, but some public TCRs occurred in many. Later analysis associated a missense DCLRE1C variant with TCR beta V- and J-gene trimming.

Primers for the PCR totalled 60 Vbeta and 13 Jbeta. TCRdb keeps only in-frame clones here, not all; method: immunoSEQ multiplex PCR. Of roughly 300,000 clones in the sample, more than 80% were seen once. Germline V gene data show CDR1 as SGHVS and CDR2 as FNYEAQ. The V gene end was trimmed by 0 bases and the J gene end by 2 bases; junction bases not matched to a gene: 6. The CDR3 is 16 residues long. Samples came from healthy bone marrow donors. The origin of this receptor is a man aged 35 to 55 in good health and CMV-seropositive. The chain carries TRBV7-6 and TRBJ2-7, with TRBD2 matching 8 bases. Sequenced input: PBMCs. The CDR3 here is CASSLAPGLEAYEQYF. The CDR3 bases are TGTGCCAGCAGCTTAGCCCCGGGACTAGAGGCCTACGAGCAGTACTTC.